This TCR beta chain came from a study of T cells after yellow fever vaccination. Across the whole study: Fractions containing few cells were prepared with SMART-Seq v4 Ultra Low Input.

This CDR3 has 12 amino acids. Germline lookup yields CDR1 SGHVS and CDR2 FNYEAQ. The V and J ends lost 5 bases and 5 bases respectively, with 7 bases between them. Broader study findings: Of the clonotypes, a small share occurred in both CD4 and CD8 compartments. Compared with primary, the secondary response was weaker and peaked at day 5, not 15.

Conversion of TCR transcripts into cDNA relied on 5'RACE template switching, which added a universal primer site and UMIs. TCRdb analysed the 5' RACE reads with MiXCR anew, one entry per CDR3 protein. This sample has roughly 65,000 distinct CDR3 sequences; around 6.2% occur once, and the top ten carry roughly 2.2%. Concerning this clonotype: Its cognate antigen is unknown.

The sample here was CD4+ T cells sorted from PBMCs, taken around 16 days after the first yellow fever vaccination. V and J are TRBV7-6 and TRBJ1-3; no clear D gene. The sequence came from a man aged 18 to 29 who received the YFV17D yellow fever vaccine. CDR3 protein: CASSPRRNTIYF. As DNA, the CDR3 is TGTGCCAGCAGCCCTCGGAGAAACACCATATATTTT.